The entry below describes one T cell receptor (beta chain). Mismatch with germline at one junction end may stem from a read error. Transcripts of RNA were the source for amplifying TCR beta CDR3 regions. HTBI primers primed a first-round RT-PCR, and a second-round multiplex PCR followed. TCRdb re-analysed the multiplex PCR reads in MiXCR, keeping a single row per CDR3 protein. The table shows approximately 640,000 distinct CDR3 sequences, with under 50% occurring only once. CDR1 SGHAT and CDR2 FQDESV come from the germline V gene (reference sequence). This CDR3 has 15 residues. This sample was included in a study of Graves' ophthalmopathy and Graves' hyperthyroidism. Study details: At initial diagnosis, peripheral blood was obtained, and this preceded any treatment.

This chain uses TRBV11-1 with TRBJ1-5, with 8 nucleotides matching TRBD1. The specimen sequenced was peripheral blood. The sequence derives from an adult man with Graves' ophthalmopathy. CDR3 bases: TGCGCCAGCAGCCAAGAATGGACAGGGAATCAGCCCCAGCATTTT. Translated, it gives CASSQEWTGNQPQHF.